The 14 T cell receptor beta chains in this list originate from one sample, sequenced in a study of PD-L1 blockade in urothelial cancer. Some clones are missing from TCRdb's copy, which holds only in-frame ones; the method was immunoSEQ multiplex PCR. Of about 38,000 clones in the sample, around four fifths were seen once. Time point reported: pretreatment peripheral blood. Source: PBMCs, taken around atezolizumab (anti-PD-L1) treatment. These receptors were obtained from a man at least 80 years old with urothelial cancer.

The V call is TRBV9, the J call TRBJ2-5, with 7 bases that match TRBD1. V trimming: 3 bases; J trimming: 2 bases; junction bases outside the gene matches: 4. The CDR3 extends over 14 amino acids. Germline V gives CDR1 SGDLS, CDR2 YYNGEE. The CDR3, as DNA: TGTGCCAGCAGCGCGGACAGGTGGCAAGAGACCCAGTACTTC. Protein: CASSADRWQETQYF. Supplemented by reference TRBV9 and TRBJ2-5, the full variable domain reads DSGVTQTPKHLITATGQRVTLRCSPRSGDLSVYWYQQSLDQGLQFLIQYYNGEERAKGNILERFSAQQFPDLHSELNLSSLELGDSALYFCASSADRWQETQYFGPGTRLLVL.

The chain has TRBV7-8 and TRBJ1-5; possibly TRBD1 for D (6 bases). The CDR3 consists of 17 residues. Germline CDR1 SGHVS, CDR2 FQNEAQ. Trimming removed 2 bases at V and 3 bases at J, with 17 bases between. This CDR3 reads CASSLKSWTAVNQPQHF. As DNA, the CDR3 is TGTGCCAGCAGCTTAAAGTCCTGGACAGCAGTCAATCAGCCCCAGCATTTT.

The chain employs TRBV6-1 and TRBJ2-4; 8 bases are a match to TRBD1. This CDR3 has 17 residues. CDR1 MNHNS and CDR2 SASEGT come from the germline V gene. The V and J ends lost 2 bases and 3 bases, in that order; junction bases with no gene match: 9. Written as DNA, the CDR3 is TGTGCCAGCAGTGAATTAGGCAGGGGGCAGGGCAAAAACATTCAGTACTTC. As protein: CASSELGRGQGKNIQYF.

To note about this clone: At one end the junction does not follow the germline gene, possibly because of a read error. V gene TRBV10-3 combines with J gene TRBJ1-1; D may be TRBD1 (6 bases). The CDR3 loop spans 11 amino acids. Germline CDR1 ENHRY, CDR2 SYGVKD. The CDR3 loop reads CAIGDGGRDFF. The CDR3 DNA reads as TGTGCCATCGGTGACGGGGGGCGAGATTTCTTT.

This clone was seen a single time. The chain uses TRBV14 and TRBJ2-3; no reliable D call. With 2 bases removed from V and 5 bases from J, the gap between germline ends came to 5 bases. CDR1 is SGHDN and CDR2 is FVKESK in the germline V gene. There are 12 residues in the CDR3. The CDR3 DNA reads TGTGCCAGCAGCCAAATTAGAGATACGCAGTATTTT. Translating it yields CASSQIRDTQYF.

This sequence joins TRBV4-1 and TRBJ2-7, with TRBD2 as a possible D gene (6 bases). Germline lookup yields CDR1 MGHRA and CDR2 YSYEKL. There are 14 residues in the CDR3. V dropped 4 bases and J dropped 6 bases, with 16 bases sitting between them. CDR3 bases: TGCGCCAGCAGCCCGAGACTAGAAGGAAGCGAGCAGTACTTC. It specifies CASSPRLEGSEQYF.

This clone was detected a few times. The chain carries TRBV28 and TRBJ1-1; the D is unclear. The CDR3 loop spans 11 amino acids. The germline V and J ends were trimmed by 8 bases and 6 bases, with 10 bases remaining between them. Germline assignment: CDR1 MDHEN and CDR2 SYDVKM. The CDR3 reads CASQRVSEAFF. In DNA, the CDR3 is TGTGCCAGCCAGAGGGTTTCTGAAGCTTTCTTT.

This clone was seen just once. V is TRBV10-3 and J is TRBJ2-7; possible D gene TRBD2, 6 bases. This CDR3 comprises 14 residues. V was clipped by 11 bases and J by 5 bases, with 22 bases between them. Germline V gene data show CDR1 as ENHRY and CDR2 as SYGVKD. CDR3 nucleotide sequence: TGTGCCGCCCCTCTCCCGGACTATTCCAACGAGCAGTACTTC. Its protein is CAAPLPDYSNEQYF.

This chain's CDR3 is CASSGARAVVAGELFF. CDR3 nucleotides: TGCGCCAGCAGTGGGGCGAGGGCCGTTGTAGCCGGGGAGCTGTTTTTT. The chain carries TRBV10-1 and TRBJ2-2; weak D call: TRBD2 (5 bases). The CDR3 is made up of 16 amino acids. V lost 4 bases and J lost 6, with 18 bases in between. Germline CDR1 WNHNN, CDR2 SYGVQD (reference sequence).

The rearrangement links TRBV28 to TRBJ2-7; the match to TRBD2 covers 8 bases. The V and J ends lost 3 bases and 0 bases, in that order; junction bases with no gene match: 4. Germline values: CDR1 MDHEN, CDR2 SYDVKM. The CDR3 runs 15 residues. The CDR3 DNA reads TGTGCCAGCAGTTTTGGCGGGAGGTCCTCCTACGAGCAGTACTTC. It specifies CASSFGGRSSYEQYF.

The chain employs TRBV6-6 and TRBJ2-1, with 8 bases identical to TRBD2. Germline values: CDR1 MNHNY, CDR2 SVGAGI (reference sequence). The CDR3 has 15 amino acids. V lost 0 bases and J lost 2; bases outside the gene matches: 0. This chain's CDR3 is CASSYSSGTYNEQFF. The CDR3 DNA is TGTGCCAGCAGTTACTCTAGCGGGACCTACAATGAGCAGTTCTTC.

A few counts support this clone. The J gene is TRBJ2-3, the V gene TRBV7-9; D may be TRBD2 (7 bases). The CDR3 contains 15 residues. Germline lookup yields CDR1 SEHNR and CDR2 FQNEAQ (reference sequence). Trimming removed 5 bases from V and 1 base from J, with 13 bases in between. CDR3 protein: CASSPAGGRTDTQYF. Written as DNA, the CDR3 is TGTGCCAGCAGCCCCGCCGGGGGGCGCACAGATACGCAGTATTTT.

The rearrangement uses TRBV5-1 and TRBJ2-6, with D tentatively TRBD1 (5 bases). The CDR3 is 16 residues long. Trimming left V 3 bases short and J 2 bases short, with 12 bases between. Germline CDR1 SGHRS, CDR2 YFSETQ. In nucleotides, the CDR3 is TGCGCCAGCAGCTCACCCGCAGGGACTGGGGCCAACGTCCTGACTTTC. Translation gives CASSSPAGTGANVLTF.

This chain connects TRBV18 to TRBJ1-1; tentatively, D is TRBD1 (5 bases). Germline CDR1 and CDR2: KGHSH and LQKENI. Trimming pared 3 bases from V and 3 bases from J, leaving 14 bases between. This CDR3 has 15 residues. The DNA for the CDR3 is TGTGCCAGCTCACCGAGGTCTGCGGGGGACACTGAAGCTTTCTTT. Translated: CASSPRSAGDTEAFF.